This T cell receptor beta chain was recorded in a study of Graves' ophthalmopathy and Graves' hyperthyroidism. General study results and limits: A 13-signature model separated ophthalmopathy from stable hyperthyroidism, just over 85% sensitivity, about 81% specificity. Detection in blood was also observed for most expanded thyroid clonotypes above 0.001 frequency.

Orbital computed tomography, thyroid ultrasound, TRAb, serum thyroxine and clinical symptoms formed the basis of diagnosis. This clonotype was seen a few times. As yet, its antigen is unknown. CDR1 SGDLS and CDR2 YYNGEE come from the germline V gene. The CDR3 length is 14 residues. Trimming cost V 0 bases and J 3 bases, with 9 bases left between them. RNA served as the template for amplifying TCR beta CDR3 regions. The first round was an RT-PCR with HTBI primers, and the second round was a multiplex PCR. TCRdb reanalysed the multiplex PCR reads using MiXCR and keeps one entry per CDR3 protein. Among approximately 480,000 distinct CDR3 sequences listed, about 15% were seen once.

The clonotype was recovered from a woman in her 30s with Graves' ophthalmopathy. The chain joins TRBV9 to TRBJ1-1; the D gene is possibly TRBD1 (5 bases). Sequencing used blood. The CDR3 region is CASSVVGGYTEAFF. As DNA, the CDR3 is TGTGCCAGCAGCGTAGTGGGGGGGTACACTGAAGCTTTCTTT.